This T cell receptor beta chain was identified during a study of vaccination effects on CD4 cells after COVID-19. About this clone itself: What it binds is unknown.

Sequencing was performed with immunoSEQ multiplex PCR; in TCRdb, only in-frame clones are kept and a portion is missing. The sample contains tens of thousands of clones, approximately 70% of which appear only once. After expansion with viral peptide pools in the ViraFEST assay, antigen-specific CD4+ T cells were sequenced. Isolating CD4+ T cells followed approximately 9 days of culture. Nucleocapsid antibodies were negative in the vaccine recipients, who had never had SARS-CoV-2 infection. Trimming removed 5 bases at V and 5 bases at J, with 15 bases between. The CDR3 loop spans 14 amino acids. The V gene's germline CDR1 is LNHDA and CDR2 SQIVND (reference sequence).

The material was CD4+ T cells from PBMCs cultured with SARS-CoV-2 spike peptides, obtained before COVID-19 vaccination. The rearrangement joins TRBV19 to TRBJ2-5; D gene uncertain. The source of this sequence is a human donor who received a COVID-19 vaccine. CDR3 protein: CASSPRTLLETQYF. The CDR3 DNA is TGTGCCAGTAGTCCCCGGACCCTCCTGGAGACCCAGTACTTC.